Shown below are 32 T cell receptor beta chains from a single sample sequenced in a study of molecular identifiers for immune sequencing clone quantification. TCRdb reprocessed the PCR reads via MiXCR and lists one record per CDR3 protein. The sample holds hundreds of thousands of distinct CDR3 sequences, about 25% seen once. The sequenced sample consisted of naive CD8+ T cells from blood, with Jurkat cell RNA spiked in. The subset here: FACS-sorted CD8+CD4-CCR7+CD45RA+ naive T cells. Source of these receptors: a human donor in good health. Some libraries in this study had Jurkat cell RNA spiked in.

Remarks on this clonotype: An end of the junction differs from the germline gene, which may be a read error. The rearrangement uses TRBV12-5 and TRBJ2-7; TRBD1 matches 9 bases. Per the germline V gene, CDR1 is LGHNT and CDR2 is FRNRAP. The CDR3 spans 15 residues. The CDR3 loop reads CASGSTGGGSFEQYF. The CDR3 nucleotides read TGTGCTAGTGGTTCCACAGGGGGCGGCTCCTTCGAGCAGTACTTC.

This clonotype occurred many times. V usage is TRBV27 and J usage is TRBJ1-5, with D perhaps TRBD1 (5 bases). V was trimmed by 3 bases and J by 6 bases, leaving 12 bases between them. This CDR3 has 14 residues. The germline gives CDR1 MNHEY, CDR2 SMNVEV (reference sequence). The CDR3 spells CASSFSGSGQPQHF. Here the CDR3 DNA reads TGTGCCAGCAGTTTTTCAGGGTCCGGTCAGCCCCAGCATTTT.

Concerning this clonotype itself: This clone may be a read error of a much larger clone one base away. The chain carries TRBV7-2 and TRBJ2-1, with a tentative D call TRBD2 (6 bases). The CDR3 covers 15 residues. CDR1 SGHTA and CDR2 FQGNSA come from the germline V gene. The CDR3 loop is CARSLAKEGIDEQFF. Here the CDR3 DNA reads TGTGCCCGCAGCTTAGCTAAGGAGGGGATTGATGAGCAGTTCTTC.

This sequence joins TRBV27 and TRBJ2-3; D may correspond to TRBD1 or TRBD2 (6 bases each). The CDR3 is 16 amino acids. In germline, CDR1 is MNHEY, CDR2 SMNVEV (reference sequence). V was clipped by 2 bases and J by 6 bases, with 18 bases between them. The CDR3 sequence is CASSLGTGTGVDTQYF. CDR3 bases: TGTGCCAGCAGTTTAGGTACAGGGACGGGGGTGGATACGCAGTATTTT.

In regard to this clonotype: A read error is possible here, since a much larger clone lies one base away. The chain recombines TRBV7-3 with TRBJ2-3; D is perhaps TRBD2 (5 bases). This CDR3 spans 15 amino acids. Per the germline V gene, CDR1 is SGHTA and CDR2 is FQGTGA. The CDR3 protein is CASILWGGGRDTQYF. The CDR3 bases are TGTGCCAGCATCTTATGGGGTGGAGGAAGAGATACGCAGTATTTT. The full variable domain, rest sourced from reference TRBV7-3 and TRBJ2-3, is GAGVSQTPSNKVTEKGKYVELRCDPISGHTALYWYRQSLGQGPEFLIYFQGTGAADDSGLPNDRFFAVRPEGSVSTLKIQRTERGDSAVYLCASILWGGGRDTQYFGPGTRLTVL.

Ten or more counts support this clonotype. V gene TRBV20-1 combines with J gene TRBJ2-7; 10 bases agree with TRBD1. With 5 bases clipped from V and 2 bases from J, the junction kept 3 bases outside the gene matches. The CDR3 length is 13 residues. The germline V gene has CDR1 DFQATT and CDR2 SNEGSKA (reference sequence). The DNA of the CDR3 is TGCAGTGCTCTGGGACAGGGGCCCTACGAGCAGTACTTC. It is translated as CSALGQGPYEQYF.

This clonotype was counted at least ten times. V gene TRBV28 combines with J gene TRBJ1-1; 10 positions match TRBD1. Germline V lookup: CDR1 MDHEN, CDR2 SYDVKM. There are 15 residues in the CDR3. J was trimmed by 11 bases and V by 2 bases; bases with no gene match: 11. CDR3 protein: CASSLGSDRGREAFF. DNA of the CDR3: TGTGCCAGCAGTTTAGGCAGTGACAGGGGGCGAGAGGCTTTCTTT.

This clonotype came up a few times. A much larger clone lies one base from this, so it may be a read error. The chain combines TRBV28 with TRBJ1-5; tentative D call: TRBD1 (5 bases). V lost 0 bases to trimming and J lost 0 bases, with 12 bases between them. The germline V gene encodes CDR1 MDHEN and CDR2 SYDVKM. There are 17 residues in the CDR3. Written as DNA, the CDR3 is TGTGCCAGCAGTTTATGGGAGGGGCAGATTAGCAATCAGCCCCAGCATTTT. Translated, it gives CASSLWEGQISNQPQHF.

There are a few counts of this clonotype. In DNA form, the CDR3 reads TGTGCCAGCAGCCCCCCCCGGGCAAACACCGGGGAGCTGTTTTTT. This encodes CASSPPRANTGELFF. The chain is built from TRBV7-2 and TRBJ2-2; no clear D. This CDR3 spans 15 amino acids. V was cut by 5 bases and J by 2 bases, with 12 bases left in between. The germline CDR1 and CDR2 sequences are SGHTA and FQGNSA. The full variable domain, in which reference TRBV7-2 and TRBJ2-2 provide the parts outside the CDR3, is GAGVSQSPSNKVTEKGKDVELRCDPISGHTALYWYRQSLGQGLEFLIYFQGNSAPDKSGLPSDRFSAERTGGSVSTLTIQRTQQEDSAVYLCASSPPRANTGELFFGEGSRLTVL.

This clonotype was counted many times. The CDR3 here is CASSLGGQGTYEQYF. The CDR3 DNA reads TGTGCCAGCAGCTTAGGGGGACAGGGAACCTACGAGCAGTACTTC. The chain combines TRBV13 with TRBJ2-7; 9 bases are a match to TRBD1. Germline V gene data show CDR1 as PRHDT and CDR2 as FYEKMQ (reference sequence). This CDR3 comprises 15 residues. The trim removed 0 bases at V and 2 bases at J, leaving 2 bases unmatched.

The chain joins TRBV20-1 to TRBJ1-1; D gene uncertain. The CDR3 consists of 11 residues. The germline V gene has CDR1 DFQATT and CDR2 SNEGSKA (reference sequence). V lost 3 bases to trimming and J lost 11 bases, with 13 bases between them. Here the CDR3 reads CSAREGVVAFF. CDR3 DNA: TGCAGTGCTAGGGAAGGCGTGGTGGCTTTCTTT.

The chain recombines TRBV5-1 with TRBJ1-1; D gene unclear. The length of the CDR3 is 16 residues. CDR1 is SGHRS, CDR2 YFSETQ, per germline. V lost 3 bases and J lost 0, with 15 bases in between. Here the CDR3 DNA reads TGCGCCAGCAGCTCGAAAAAGCCCGGGGTGAACACTGAAGCTTTCTTT. Encoded protein: CASSSKKPGVNTEAFF. The whole variable domain, remainder taken from reference TRBV5-1 and TRBJ1-1, is KAGVTQTPRYLIKTRGQQVTLSCSPISGHRSVSWYQQTPGQGLQFLFEYFSETQRNKGNFPGRFSGRQFSNSRSEMNVSTLELGDSALYLCASSSKKPGVNTEAFFGQGTRLTVV.

This rearrangement joins TRBV20-1 to TRBJ2-7; TRBD1 or TRBD2 may be the D gene (5 bases each). This CDR3 is built from 14 residues. The ends were cut back, 0 bases at V and 3 bases at J, with 12 bases in the middle. The germline gives CDR1 DFQATT, CDR2 SNEGSKA (reference sequence). The CDR3, as DNA: TGCAGTGCTAGAGATGACGGGACCCTCTACGAGCAGTACTTC. Translating gives CSARDDGTLYEQYF.

This clonotype was observed many times. The chain combines TRBV7-6 with TRBJ2-3, with no clear D. Between the trimmed V and J ends, which lost 1 base and 4 bases, there was a span of 6 bases. CDR3 length: 13 amino acids. CDR1 and CDR2 from the germline V gene are SGHVS and FNYEAQ. The CDR3 nucleotides are TGTGCCAGCAGCTTAGAGGCGGCAGATACGCAGTATTTT. Translating gives CASSLEAADTQYF.

Regarding this clonotype: This may be a read error, as it is one base from a much larger clone. The J gene is TRBJ2-5, the V gene TRBV19; D unclear. This CDR3 is built from 13 residues. Germline V gene sequence: CDR1 LNHDA, CDR2 SQIVND (reference sequence). This chain's CDR3 is CSSSITGSETQYF. CDR3 nucleotide sequence: TGTTCCAGTAGTATCACCGGGTCCGAGACCCAGTACTTC. Looking up the rest from reference TRBV19 and TRBJ2-5 gives the full variable domain: DGGITQSPKYLFRKEGQNVTLSCEQNLNHDAMYWYRQDPGQGLRLIYYSQIVNDFQKGDIAEGYSVSREKKESFPLTVTSAQKNPTAFYLCSSSITGSETQYFGPGTRLLVL.

Ten or more counts support this clonotype. The chain carries TRBV5-5 and TRBJ2-7, with D possibly being TRBD2 (5 bases). This CDR3 is built from 14 residues. Germline V lookup: CDR1 SGHKS, CDR2 YYEKEE (reference sequence). Trimming shortened V by 4 bases and J by 7 bases, and 18 bases separated the two germline ends. The DNA for the CDR3 is TGTGCCAGCAGCCACACCCGGGTCTCGGGGGAGCAGTACTTC. This translates into CASSHTRVSGEQYF.

This clonotype has just a few counts. This sequence joins TRBV27 and TRBJ2-1; tentatively, D is TRBD1 (5 bases). V lost 3 bases, J lost 9 bases, and 18 bases lay in between. The germline CDR1 and CDR2 sequences are MNHEY and SMNVEV (reference sequence). The CDR3 has 15 residues. The CDR3 reads CASSFSVSGSSEQFF. CDR3 sequence (DNA): TGTGCCAGCAGTTTTTCTGTGTCAGGGTCGAGTGAGCAGTTCTTC.

Worth noting for this clonotype: A read error is possible here, since a much larger clone lies one base away. The V and J genes are TRBV19 and TRBJ2-3; D gene uncertain. The J call is doubtful: the DNA matches TRBJ1-5 better. CDR1 and CDR2 (germline): LNHDA, SQIVND (reference sequence). The length of the CDR3 is 12 residues. This CDR3 is CASSIGLDTQHF. The CDR3, as DNA: TGTGCCAGTAGTATAGGACTGGATACGCAGCATTTT.

This rearrangement joins TRBV4-1 to TRBJ2-7; 7 nucleotides line up with TRBD2. The CDR3 contains 19 residues. Germline V gene lookup returns CDR1 MGHRA and CDR2 YSYEKL. V shed 0 bases and J 0 bases; nucleotides not matched to a gene: 14. The CDR3 DNA sequence: TGCGCCAGCAGCCAAGACGTCACCTTTGGTAGCGGGTTCTCCTACGAGCAGTACTTC. As protein: CASSQDVTFGSGFSYEQYF.

This clonotype was picked up a small number of times. The chain joins TRBV20-1 to TRBJ2-7; 10 positions match TRBD1. The germline V gene has CDR1 DFQATT and CDR2 SNEGSKA (reference sequence). The CDR3 has 14 residues. J lost 2 bases, V lost 4 bases, and 5 bases had no gene match. The CDR3 loop reads CSAIGQGVPYEQYF. The CDR3 DNA is TGCAGTGCTATCGGACAGGGGGTCCCCTACGAGCAGTACTTC.

The gene calls are TRBV4-3 and TRBJ1-3; D gene uncertain. The CDR3 is 18 amino acids. V was pared by 0 bases and J by 0 bases, with 15 bases between. Germline CDR1 and CDR2: LGHNA and YSLEER. The CDR3 protein is CASSQEPRPESSGNTIYF. As DNA, the CDR3 is TGCGCCAGCAGCCAAGAACCGCGGCCTGAGAGCTCTGGAAACACCATATATTTT.

This clonotype was picked up many times. The rearrangement uses TRBV4-1 and TRBJ1-1; weak D call: TRBD1 (6 bases). The CDR3 consists of 15 residues. Between the trimmed V and J ends, which lost 1 base and 4 bases, there was a span of 13 bases. The germline V gene has CDR1 MGHRA and CDR2 YSYEKL. The CDR3 DNA reads TGCGCCAGCAGCCAAGGGGGGGGCGCGGGCACTGAAGCTTTCTTT. Translation: CASSQGGGAGTEAFF.

This clonotype was recorded many times. The gene calls are TRBV6-5 and TRBJ2-3; D may be TRBD2 (6 bases). The CDR3 loop spans 15 amino acids. Germline CDR1 MNHEY, CDR2 SVGAGI. V dropped 6 bases and J dropped 6 bases, with 19 bases sitting between them. This CDR3 is CASSQGSLGRDTQYF. For the CDR3, the DNA is TGTGCCAGCAGCCAGGGATCACTGGGGAGGGATACGCAGTATTTT.

The genes are TRBV30 and TRBJ2-1, with D possibly being TRBD1 (6 bases). The germline gives CDR1 GTSNPN, CDR2 SVGIG (reference sequence). The CDR3 is 14 amino acids. V gave up 5 bases and J gave up 7 bases, with 18 bases separating them. The chain's CDR3 is CAWDTGFGRNEQFF. Here the CDR3 DNA reads TGTGCCTGGGACACAGGGTTTGGTAGGAATGAGCAGTTCTTC.

This clonotype appeared a single time. The junction and the germline gene differ at one end; a read error may be behind it. The chain couples TRBV7-6 to TRBJ2-5; TRBD1 might be the D (6 bases). The CDR3 runs to 16 residues. CDR1 SGHVS and CDR2 FNYEAQ come from the germline V gene. Written as DNA, the CDR3 is TGTGCCAGCCGGCCACCGGACAGCCAGCAGGTAGAGCCCCAGTACTTC. This translates into CASRPPDSQQVEPQYF.

This clonotype was recorded a few times. The chain is built from TRBV27 and TRBJ2-1, with D tentatively TRBD2 (6 bases). The V and J ends lost 6 bases and 0 bases respectively, with 9 bases between them. This CDR3 is built from 14 residues. The V gene's germline CDR1 is MNHEY and CDR2 SMNVEV (reference sequence). The CDR3 DNA follows: TGTGCCAGCAGCCCTAGCGACTCCTACAATGAGCAGTTCTTC. Amino acids: CASSPSDSYNEQFF.

This clonotype was seen ten or more times. This sequence joins TRBV14 and TRBJ2-4; D is ambiguous. The germline gives CDR1 SGHDN, CDR2 FVKESK. The length of the CDR3 is 12 residues. V was pared by 0 bases and J by 10 bases, with 7 bases between. The CDR3 protein is CASSQDSAIQYF. The CDR3 DNA reads as TGTGCCAGCAGCCAAGATTCCGCGATTCAGTACTTC.

This clonotype was counted a few times. This chain uses TRBV6-1 with TRBJ2-2; D not certain. This CDR3 comprises 18 residues. Per germline, CDR1 MNHNS and CDR2 SASEGT. Trimming left V 2 bases short and J 1 base short, with 17 bases between. The CDR3 DNA reads TGTGCCAGCAGTGAACTCCCCCGGCAGAGAGTGAACACCGGGGAGCTGTTTTTT. As protein: CASSELPRQRVNTGELFF.

This clonotype was seen many times. The rearrangement joins TRBV12-3 or TRBV12-4 to TRBJ2-6; D call uncertain. V was pared by 5 bases and J by 0 bases, with 11 bases between. The CDR3 sequence is 16 residues long. CDR3 sequence (DNA): TGTGCCAGCAGTGCCGGTTCCAGCTCTGGGGCCAACGTCCTGACTTTC. This encodes CASSAGSSSGANVLTF.

This clonotype was found once. This may be a read error, as it is one base from a much larger clone. V usage is TRBV20-1 and J usage is TRBJ2-7; 10 bases are shared with TRBD2. Germline CDR1 is DFQATT and CDR2 is SNEGSKA (reference sequence). The CDR3 is 15 residues long. The CDR3, as DNA: TGCAGTGCTAGCCCTGCGGGACTAGCGCGTTACGAGCAGTGCTTC. Translating it yields CSASPAGLARYEQCF.

Many counts were recorded for this clonotype. The chain has TRBV20-1 and TRBJ2-6, with no clear D. Trimming shortened V by 2 bases and J by 0 bases, and 14 bases separated the two germline ends. CDR1 is DFQATT and CDR2 is SNEGSKA in the germline V gene (reference sequence). The CDR3 length is 17 residues. CDR3 in DNA: TGCAGTGCTAGACAATCCAACTTTTCCTCTGGGGCCAACGTCCTGACTTTC. This gives the protein CSARQSNFSSGANVLTF.

V and J are TRBV3-1 and TRBJ1-1; D unclear. With 0 bases removed from V and 1 base from J, the gap between germline ends came to 9 bases. Germline V gene lookup returns CDR1 LGHDT and CDR2 YNNKEL (reference sequence). The CDR3 sequence is 15 residues long. The CDR3 DNA is TGTGCCAGCAGCCAAGATTATCTTTCGAACACTGAAGCTTTCTTT. It specifies CASSQDYLSNTEAFF.